The 20 T cell receptor beta chains below come from one sample, sequenced in a study of T-cell reconstitution after alpha-beta-depleted transplantation in children. Unique molecular identifiers tagged the TCRbeta library. MiXCR, applied by TCRdb to the PCR reads, yields one record per CDR3 protein. The table shows hundreds of thousands of distinct CDR3 sequences, with about 11% occurring only once. Sequences were derived from PBMCs from the stem cell graft donor, sampled from the stem cell graft. Every receptor here comes from a human donor who donated a stem cell graft to a child with acute myeloid leukemia.

V gene TRBV7-2 combines with J gene TRBJ2-1; 11 positions agree with TRBD2. From germline, CDR1 is SGHTA and CDR2 FQGNSA. This CDR3 spans 17 amino acids. V shed 2 bases, J shed 1 base, and the junction held 4 bases outside the gene matches. The DNA of the CDR3 is TGTGCCAGCAGCTTACAGTTAGCGGGAGGGTCCTACAATGAGCAGTTCTTC. Encoded protein: CASSLQLAGGSYNEQFF.

A few counts support this clonotype. J is TRBJ2-7 and V is TRBV6-1; no clear D gene. CDR1 and CDR2 from the germline V gene are MNHNS and SASEGT. V lost 6 bases, J lost 5 bases, and 17 bases lay in between. This CDR3 has 14 amino acids. Here the CDR3 reads CASSRSATVHEQYF. CDR3 DNA: TGTGCCAGCAGCCGGTCCGCTACGGTCCACGAGCAGTACTTC.

The chain recombines TRBV7-8 with TRBJ2-7; D is unclear. V lost 1 base, J lost 2 bases, and 9 bases lay in between. The germline gives CDR1 SGHVS, CDR2 FQNEAQ. The CDR3 loop spans 14 amino acids. CDR3 protein: CASSLGLQTYEQYF. CDR3 nucleotides: TGTGCCAGCAGCTTAGGGCTCCAAACCTACGAGCAGTACTTC.

This clonotype was recorded a few times. The rearrangement links TRBV9 to TRBJ2-7, with a tentative D call TRBD1 (5 bases). The V end was cut by 4 bases, the J end by 2 bases, with 13 bases between. This CDR3 contains 14 residues. The germline CDR1 and CDR2 sequences are SGDLS and YYNGEE. CDR3 in DNA: TGTGCCAGCAGCCTTACAGGTGCCCCCTACGAGCAGTACTTC. This codes for CASSLTGAPYEQYF. The variable domain in full, with the rest retrieved from reference TRBV9 and TRBJ2-7, is DSGVTQTPKHLITATGQRVTLRCSPRSGDLSVYWYQQSLDQGLQFLIQYYNGEERAKGNILERFSAQQFPDLHSELNLSSLELGDSALYFCASSLTGAPYEQYFGPGTRLTVT.

A note on this clonotype: A much bigger clone sits one base away, suggesting this may be a read error. V gene TRBV20-1 combines with J gene TRBJ2-7; 11 positions agree with TRBD2. Germline V gene data show CDR1 as DFQATT and CDR2 as SNEGSKA (reference sequence). The CDR3 runs to 17 residues. DNA of the CDR3: TGCTGTGCTACGATACTAGCGGGAGAACTTTTCACCTACGAGCAGTACTTC. It translates to CCATILAGELFTYEQYF.

This clonotype was detected only a few times. The gene calls are TRBV29-1 and TRBJ2-7; the D gene is possibly TRBD2 (6 bases). The germline V gene has CDR1 SQVTM and CDR2 ANQGSEA. The CDR3 loop spans 14 amino acids. V shed 6 bases and J shed 2 bases, with 17 bases lying between them. CDR3 in amino acids: CSVGGYSGTYEQYF. CDR3 DNA: TGCAGCGTGGGTGGGTATAGCGGAACCTACGAGCAGTACTTC.

The CDR3 nucleotides read TGTGCCAGCAGTTTTATGGTGGGGCCCACTGAAGCTTTCTTT. This gives the protein CASSFMVGPTEAFF. V usage is TRBV6-5 and J usage is TRBJ1-1; D might be TRBD1 (5 bases). The CDR3 sequence is 14 residues long. The germline CDR1 and CDR2 sequences are MNHEY and SVGAGI. Trimming cost V 4 bases and J 4 bases, with 13 bases left between them.

In its sample, this clonotype was seen a few times. This chain links TRBV20-1 with TRBJ1-3; D is uncertain. Germline-derived CDR1 and CDR2 are DFQATT and SNEGSKA (reference sequence). Trimming took off 0 bases at V and 0 bases at J, with 9 bases between the two ends. The CDR3 spans 15 residues. The CDR3 is CSARDLRISGNTIYF. The CDR3 DNA follows: TGCAGTGCTAGAGATCTACGGATCTCTGGAAACACCATATATTTT.

The chain couples TRBV18 to TRBJ2-2; unclear D gene. CDR3 size: 17 residues. V was clipped by 0 bases and J by 1 base, with 12 bases between them. Germline V gene data show CDR1 as KGHSH and CDR2 as LQKENI. The CDR3 protein is CASSPPMKPQNTGELFF. CDR3 DNA: TGTGCCAGCTCACCACCGATGAAACCCCAGAACACCGGGGAGCTGTTTTTT.

In its sample, this clonotype was seen a few times. The rearrangement links TRBV6-2 or TRBV6-3 to TRBJ1-5, with 11 bases lining up with TRBD1. After removal of 8 bases from V and 9 bases from J, the junction contained 6 bases not matched to a gene. The CDR3 extends over 13 amino acids. Germline V CDR1 and CDR2: MNHEY, SVGEGT. In nucleotides, the CDR3 is TGTGCCAGCTCTAGGACAGGGGGCAGGCCCCAGCATTTT. Its protein is CASSRTGGRPQHF.

This clonotype was detected a few times. This chain joins TRBV5-1 and TRBJ2-7; D gene uncertain. From germline, CDR1 is SGHRS and CDR2 YFSETQ. The CDR3 runs to 16 residues. The V gene lost 0 bases and the J gene lost 6 bases, with 19 bases spanning the gap. CDR3: CASSLAMDPGLFEQYF. The CDR3 DNA is TGCGCCAGCAGCTTGGCCATGGACCCCGGATTGTTCGAGCAGTACTTC.

The sample holds many counts of this clonotype. This rearrangement joins TRBV20-1 to TRBJ2-3, with 13 bases aligning to TRBD2. V was clipped by 2 bases and J by 5 bases; unmatched bases: 7. The length of the CDR3 is 16 residues. The germline V gene has CDR1 DFQATT and CDR2 SNEGSKA (reference sequence). DNA for the CDR3: TGCAGTGCTAGAAAGGGACTAGCGGGATTCCAAGATACGCAGTATTTT. Encoded protein: CSARKGLAGFQDTQYF.

The rearrangement links TRBV18 to TRBJ2-2, with no clear D. The CDR3 extends over 12 amino acids. Germline CDR1 and CDR2: KGHSH and LQKENI. The V and J ends lost 0 bases and 9 bases respectively, with 5 bases between them. CDR3 DNA: TGTGCCAGCTCACCACCCTCAAGGGAGCTGTTTTTT. Its protein product is CASSPPSRELFF.

This clonotype was observed a few times. The chain has TRBV7-9 and TRBJ2-6, with D maybe TRBD1 (6 bases). V was pared by 3 bases and J by 3 bases, with 9 bases between. Germline assignment: CDR1 SEHNR and CDR2 FQNEAQ (reference sequence). The CDR3 is 15 residues long. The CDR3 reads CASSFGGGGANVLTF. CDR3 DNA sequence: TGTGCCAGCAGCTTTGGGGGCGGTGGGGCCAACGTCCTGACTTTC. The whole variable domain, remainder taken from reference TRBV7-9 and TRBJ2-6, is DTGVSQNPRHKITKRGQNVTFRCDPISEHNRLYWYRQTLGQGPEFLTYFQNEAQLEKSRLLSDRFSAERPKGSFSTLEIQRTEQGDSAMYLCASSFGGGGANVLTFGAGSRLTVL.

This rearrangement joins TRBV10-3 to TRBJ2-7, with 10 positions matching TRBD2. There are 15 residues in the CDR3. Germline CDR1 ENHRY, CDR2 SYGVKD. Germline trimming cut 3 bases from V and 3 bases from J; bases unmatched to any gene: 5. This CDR3 is CAISDGLAGDYEQYF. CDR3 sequence (DNA): TGTGCCATCAGTGATGGGCTAGCGGGAGACTACGAGCAGTACTTC.

This clonotype was counted only a few times. V and J are TRBV4-3 and TRBJ2-3, with 8 nucleotides matching TRBD1. In germline, CDR1 is LGHNA, CDR2 YSLEER. The V gene end was trimmed by 0 bases and the J gene end by 1 base; junction bases not matched to a gene: 3. The CDR3 length is 16 residues. As DNA, the CDR3 is TGCGCCAGCAGCCAAGATGAGGGACAGGGCACAGATACGCAGTATTTT. Amino acids: CASSQDEGQGTDTQYF.

The V call is TRBV4-2, the J call TRBJ2-1; 9 bases align to TRBD2. In germline, CDR1 is LGHNA, CDR2 YNFKEQ. There are 18 residues in the CDR3. Trimming removed 1 base from V and 0 bases from J; junction bases left unmatched: 7. The CDR3 spells CASSQGLGSGGSYNEQFF. The CDR3 DNA sequence: TGTGCCAGCAGCCAAGGTCTGGGTAGCGGGGGCTCCTACAATGAGCAGTTCTTC.

This clonotype has only a few counts. The chain uses TRBV7-9 and TRBJ2-7, with 8 bases matching TRBD1. The CDR3 spans 12 residues. Germline CDR1 reads SEHNR; CDR2 reads FQNEAQ (reference sequence). CDR3 amino acids: CASSPGQGKARV. The CDR3 DNA reads as TGTGCCAGCAGCCCAGGACAGGGCAAAGCCAGGGTC.

On this clonotype: The germline gene is not matched at one end of the junction; a read error may be the cause. The J gene is TRBJ2-7, the V gene TRBV2; D is unclear. The germline V gene has CDR1 SNHLY and CDR2 FYNNEI. The CDR3 has 13 amino acids. The CDR3 nucleotides read TGTGCCACCACGGTGGCGGATTCCTACGGGCAGTACTTC. Protein: CATTVADSYGQYF.

The chain recombines TRBV15 with TRBJ1-5; the D gene is possibly TRBD1 (5 bases). This CDR3 region has 14 residues. Germline V gene sequence: CDR1 LNHNV, CDR2 YYDKDF (reference sequence). The V gene lost 6 bases and the J gene lost 2 bases, with 11 bases spanning the gap. CDR3 DNA: TGTGCCACCAGTCCAAGAGGGGGCAATCAGCCCCAGCATTTT. This gives the protein CATSPRGGNQPQHF.